Sequencing of this T cell receptor (beta chain) was carried out in a study of long-term antiretroviral therapy in people with HIV (dated by TCRdb to the early 2020s). About the study as a whole: The earliest samples were collected roughly a decade before the 2015 WHO recommendation for immediate ART, at a time when ART was usually postponed until CD4 counts fell. No cross-contamination during QIAcube processing turned up in test extractions that ran a monoclonal T-cell line alongside 33 polyclonal samples. Among the 25 to 30 participants with HIV, eleven to twelve were female. A total of fewer than 200 cryopreserved PBMC samples were contributed to the cohort by 30 adults with confirmed HIV infection, with samples collected serially over a mean of approximately 6 years (range 1-12). This retrospective serial study examined whether starting ART and sustained HIV suppression were associated with changes in the composition and diversity of the TRB repertoire in peripheral blood. Broad study findings and their caveats: Narrower CDR3 length ranges were observed in HIV repertoires than in controls, and an antigen-experienced repertoire with only a slight naive shift after ART was suggested by the network structure. ART initiation was associated with a significant increase in TRB diversity, but diversity stayed significantly below transplant donor controls even after long-term ART. The samples span the years 2004 to 2017, and the ART regimens used may be less effective than current regimens. Inferences about post-ART repertoire changes were limited because no data were available on ART adherence, viral resistance or therapy changes. The repertoire was dominated across all time points by expanded TRB clones identified before ART initiation, although this dominance was seen to fluctuate and to decrease in many PLHIV after ART. Because pre-ART samples had limited cell numbers, unsorted PBMC were profiled rather than sorted CD4+ and CD8+ T cells. Limited PBMC availability meant only the TCR beta chain was sequenced, without alpha chain pairing.

Remarks on this clone: Its antigen is still unknown. Per-base qualities were not stored, and no clone one base away is much larger.

The immunoSEQ hsTCRB v3.0 assay was used at survey level resolution for TRB variable region sequencing. The target sequencing depth for TRB was 40,000-50,000 T-cell genomes per sample. TRB libraries were pooled and sequenced on an Illumina MiSeq using a v3 150-cycle kit. Turning to the authors' computational methods: Analysis of repertoires was carried out in R inside a reproducible Nextflow workflow spanning QC, data transformation and analysis. LymphoSeq2, an R package for exploring AIRR-Seq data, was used to implement the custom analyses. After excluding several samples that yielded fewer than 5000 total TRB sequences, some 190 HIV repertoires remained for analysis. Among the 180 to 200 HIV repertoires that were kept, around 60 were collected before ART initiation and under 150 were collected after ART initiation. Each repertoire was downsampled to 5000 TRB nucleotide sequences, and summary statistics were averaged across 100 downsampling iterations. Only TRB sequences with CDR3 regions of at least seven amino acids were retained for analysis. Diversity was measured with a Shannon entropy-derived clonality score and the Gini coefficient. In the repertoire networks, any two of the top 5000 CDR3 amino acid sequences were linked whenever the two sequences differed by an edit distance of one. Antigen specificity groups and MHC restriction were predicted for TRB CDR3 amino acid sequences with GLIPH2. CDR3 amino acid sequences were matched against VDJdb and McPAS-TCR to flag known CMV, EBV, HIV or tissue antigen associations. Pre-ART, post-ART and control groups were compared with Wilcoxon signed-rank tests and Holm-Bonferroni correction. This is the immuneACCESS table as TCRdb keeps it, with only in-frame sequences that have V and J called. A part of the clones is gone; compared with another copy, unresolved V genes explain less than half, and the rest is unexplained. V and J calls and clone size follow that table, whereas D and trimming were derived from the DNA. This sample gives some 14,000 clones in total; 84% of them show up just once. The biggest ten clones account for 7.2% of the sample.

V was cut back by 4 bases and J by 2 bases, leaving a gap of 16 bases between them. CDR1 and CDR2 are read off the germline V gene as SGDLS and YYNGEE. The CDR3, from cysteine to phenylalanine, totals 16 residues. The read is trimmed to its CDR3 DNA, 48 bases read in frame from base 1. Inclusion was restricted to participants for whom at least one PBMC sample before ART initiation and at least two post-ART samples were available. Treatment was received in the United States of America by all participants with HIV. Before DNA extraction, cryopreserved samples of about 0.95-10 million PBMC were thawed and then washed. At the time of the earliest PBMC sample for each participant with HIV, ages ranged from about 23 to 60 years. PBMC samples from each participant spanned 1-4 timepoints before ART initiation and 2-8 timepoints after ART initiation, with a median of 7 samples. Serial HIV viral load, CD4+ T-cell count, ART history and demographic data were obtained for every participant. Genomic DNA was extracted from unsorted PBMC with a Qiagen kit on a QIAcube, with processing performed in batches of 12 samples.

The rearranged chain carries TRBV9 and TRBJ1-3; TRBD1 might be the D gene, on 5 matching bases. The TCR originated in a man aged 25 to 45 with HIV. The specimen was unsorted PBMCs, collected 0.4 years after starting antiretroviral therapy. The CDR3 region reads CASSLRGGGAGNTIYF. The bases are TGTGCCAGCAGCCTCCGTGGGGGAGGGGCTGGAAACACCATATATTTT.